This TCR beta chain was profiled in a study of control samples from healthy donors and cancer patients. Trimming shortened V by 2 bases and J by 7 bases, and 12 bases separated the two germline ends. Germline assignment: CDR1 MGHDK and CDR2 SYGVNS. The CDR3 contains 14 residues. Assay used: immunoSEQ multiplex PCR; TCRdb lists only in-frame clones, some missing. The sample has 100,000 to 150,000 clones; around nine tenths are singletons. V and J are TRBV25-1 and TRBJ2-1; D is undetermined. The sequencing input was blood. The TCR comes from a man aged 18 to 29 in good health. The CDR3 region is CASSEPPPDNEQFF. The CDR3 DNA sequence: TGTGCCAGCAGTGAACCCCCCCCAGATAATGAGCAGTTCTTC.